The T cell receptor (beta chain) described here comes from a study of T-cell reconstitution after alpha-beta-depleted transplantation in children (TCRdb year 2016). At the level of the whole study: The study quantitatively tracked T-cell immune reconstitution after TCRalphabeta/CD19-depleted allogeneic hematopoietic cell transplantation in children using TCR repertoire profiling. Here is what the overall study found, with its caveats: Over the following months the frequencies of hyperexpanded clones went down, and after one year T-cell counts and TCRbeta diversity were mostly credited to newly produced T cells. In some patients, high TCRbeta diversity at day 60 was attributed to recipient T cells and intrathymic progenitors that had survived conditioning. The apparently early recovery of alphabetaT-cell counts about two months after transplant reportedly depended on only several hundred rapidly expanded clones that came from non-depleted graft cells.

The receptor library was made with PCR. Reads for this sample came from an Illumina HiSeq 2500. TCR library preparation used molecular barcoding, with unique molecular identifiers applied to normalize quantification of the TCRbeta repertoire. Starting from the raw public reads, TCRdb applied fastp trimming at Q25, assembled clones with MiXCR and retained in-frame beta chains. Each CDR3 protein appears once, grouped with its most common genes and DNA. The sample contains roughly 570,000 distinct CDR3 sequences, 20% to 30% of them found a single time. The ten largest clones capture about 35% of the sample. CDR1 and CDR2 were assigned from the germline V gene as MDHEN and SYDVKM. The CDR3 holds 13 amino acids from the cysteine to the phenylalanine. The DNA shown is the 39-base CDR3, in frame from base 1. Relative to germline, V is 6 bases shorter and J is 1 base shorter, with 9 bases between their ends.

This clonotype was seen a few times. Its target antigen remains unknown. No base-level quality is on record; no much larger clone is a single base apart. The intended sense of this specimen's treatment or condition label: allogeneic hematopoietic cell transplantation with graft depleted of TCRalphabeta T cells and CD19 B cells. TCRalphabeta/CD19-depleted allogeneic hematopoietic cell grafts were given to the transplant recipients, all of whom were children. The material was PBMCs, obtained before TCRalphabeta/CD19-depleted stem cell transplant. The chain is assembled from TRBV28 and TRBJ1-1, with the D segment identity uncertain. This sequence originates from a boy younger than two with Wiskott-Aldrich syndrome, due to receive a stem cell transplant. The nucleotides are TGTGCCAGCAGCCGTCATAGGAACACTGAAGCTTTCTTT. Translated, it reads CASSRHRNTEAFF. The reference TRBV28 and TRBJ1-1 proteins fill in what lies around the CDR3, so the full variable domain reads DVKVTQSSRYLVKRTGEKVFLECVQDMDHENMFWYRQDPGLGLRLIYFSYDVKMKEKGDIPEGYSVSREKKERFSLILESASTNQTSMYLCASSRHRNTEAFFGQGTRLTVV.